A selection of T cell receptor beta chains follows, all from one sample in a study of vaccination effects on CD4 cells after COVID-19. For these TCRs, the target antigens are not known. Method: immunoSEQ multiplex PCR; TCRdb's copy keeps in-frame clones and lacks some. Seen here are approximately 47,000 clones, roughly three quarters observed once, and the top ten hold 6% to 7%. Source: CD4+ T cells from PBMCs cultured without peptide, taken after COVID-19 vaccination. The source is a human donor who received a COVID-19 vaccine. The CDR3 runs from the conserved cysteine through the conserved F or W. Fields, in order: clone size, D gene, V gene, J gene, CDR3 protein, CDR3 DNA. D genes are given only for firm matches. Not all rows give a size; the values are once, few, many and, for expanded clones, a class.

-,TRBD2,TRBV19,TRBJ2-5,CASSMSPLAGAETQYF,TGTGCCAGTAGTATGTCCCCGCTAGCGGGGGCAGAGACCCAGTACTTC
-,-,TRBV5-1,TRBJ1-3,CASSLSDRGNTIYF,TGCGCCAGCAGCTTGTCAGATCGGGGAAACACCATATATTTT
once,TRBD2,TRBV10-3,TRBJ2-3,CAINHGLAGVVDTQYF,TGTGCCATCAACCACGGACTAGCGGGGGTGGTAGATACGCAGTATTTT
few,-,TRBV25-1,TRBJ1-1,CASSVLGTEAFF,TGTGCCAGCAGTGTGTTGGGGACTGAAGCTTTCTTT
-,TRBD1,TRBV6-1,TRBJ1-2,CASSETRQGSGGGYTF,TGTGCCAGCAGTGAAACCCGACAGGGGTCGGGGGGTGGCTACACCTTC
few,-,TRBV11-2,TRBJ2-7,CASSLDRYEQYF,TGTGCCAGCAGCTTAGATCGGTACGAGCAGTACTTC
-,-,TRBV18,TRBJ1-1,CASSPPSVRNTEAFF,TGTGCCAGCTCACCACCGAGTGTCAGAAACACTGAAGCTTTCTTT
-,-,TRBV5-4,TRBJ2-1,CASTPRSGYEQFF,TGTGCCAGCACCCCCAGGAGTGGCTATGAGCAGTTCTTC
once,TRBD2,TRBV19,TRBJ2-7,CASSRGGAYEQYF,TGTGCCAGTTCAAGGGGAGGGGCCTACGAGCAGTACTTC
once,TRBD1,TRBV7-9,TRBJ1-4,CASSSRRTGPNEKLFF,TGTGCCAGCAGCTCCAGGCGGACAGGGCCTAATGAAAAACTGTTTTTT
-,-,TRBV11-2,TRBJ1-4,CASSRDRANEKLFF,TGTGCCAGCAGCCGGGACCGCGCTAATGAAAAACTGTTTTTT
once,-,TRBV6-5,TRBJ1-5,CASSTSDQPQHF,TGTGCCAGCAGCACCTCAGATCAGCCCCAGCATTTT
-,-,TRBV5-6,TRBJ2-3,CASIPGSWVDTQYF,TGTGCCAGCATCCCGGGCTCCTGGGTTGATACGCAGTATTTT
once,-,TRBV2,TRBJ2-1,CASSDDQPSYNEQFF,TGTGCCAGCAGTGATGACCAGCCTTCCTACAATGAGCAGTTCTTC
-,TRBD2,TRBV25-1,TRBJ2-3,CASSEEREGGTDTQYF,TGTGCCAGCAGTGAGGAGCGGGAGGGAGGCACAGATACGCAGTATTTT